The rows below give T cell receptor beta chains drawn from one sample of a study of T-cell reconstitution after alpha-beta-depleted transplantation in children. TCRdb reprocessed the PCR reads via MiXCR and lists one record per CDR3 protein. The sample gives approximately 400,000 distinct CDR3 sequences, approximately 11% of which show up once; about 5% is in the top ten. Material: PBMCs from the stem cell graft donor, obtained from the stem cell graft. These TCRs come from a human donor who donated a stem cell graft to a child with acute myeloid leukemia. Each CDR3 is given with its conserved first and last residue. A D gene is named only where the DNA matches it firmly. Size is stated for part of the rows, as once, few or many counts, or as a class when the clone is expanded.

TRBJ2-1 | TRBV27 | 15 | few | TRBD2 | CASSLIGSGSHEQFF | TGTGCCAGCAGTTTAATCGGTAGCGGGAGTCATGAGCAGTTCTTC
TRBJ2-3 | TRBV6-6 | 11 | many | . | CASSPMNTQYF | TGTGCCAGCAGTCCCATGAATACGCAGTATTTT
TRBJ2-7 | TRBV5-1 | 12 | many | . | CASSQQGYEQYF | TGCGCCAGCAGCCAACAGGGCTACGAGCAGTACTTC
TRBJ1-4 | TRBV5-6 | 16 | . | TRBD1 | CASSLEGAGTNEKLFF | TGTGCCAGCAGCTTGGAGGGGGCGGGCACTAATGAAAAACTGTTTTTT
TRBJ2-7 | TRBV5-5 | 17 | many | TRBD2 | CASSFRLAGVVNYEQYF | TGTGCCAGCAGCTTCCGGCTAGCGGGGGTCGTGAACTACGAGCAGTACTTC
TRBJ2-1 | TRBV6-5 | 15 | many | TRBD2 | CASSYGGLAGDEQFF | TGTGCCAGCAGTTACGGGGGACTAGCGGGAGATGAGCAGTTCTTC
TRBJ2-7 | TRBV20-1 | 13 | many | TRBD2 | CSALVAGKYEQYF | TGCAGTGCACTAGTAGCGGGCAAATACGAGCAGTACTTC
TRBJ2-1 | TRBV18 | 17 | . | . | CASSPPPGATERGEQFF | TGTGCCAGCTCACCACCTCCCGGGGCCACTGAGAGGGGTGAGCAGTTCTTC
TRBJ2-5 | TRBV29-1 | 13 | . | . | CSVVDSGEETQYF | TGCAGCGTTGTGGATAGTGGGGAAGAGACCCAGTACTTC
TRBJ1-5 | TRBV4-1 | 15 | . | TRBD1 | CASSTRQGENQPQHF | TGCGCCAGCAGCACTCGACAGGGGGAAAATCAGCCCCAGCATTTT
TRBJ2-3 | TRBV10-2 | 12 | once | . | CASSDYGNTQYF | TGCGCCAGCAGTGATTACGGGAATACGCAGTATTTT
TRBJ1-6 | TRBV25-1 | 15 | . | . | CASSELGTVNSPLHF | TGTGCCAGCAGTGAATTAGGGACGGTAAATTCACCCCTCCACTTT
TRBJ1-1 | TRBV29-1 | 14 | . | . | CSVDRGGLGTEAFF | TGCAGCGTTGATAGAGGTGGCTTAGGCACTGAAGCTTTCTTT
TRBJ1-5 | TRBV19 | 12 | . | . | CASRGEGQPQHF | TGTGCCAGTAGGGGGGAGGGGCAGCCCCAGCATTTT
TRBJ2-3 | TRBV7-6 | 18 | few | TRBD2 | CASSPPPLPSGGSDTQYF | TGTGCCAGCAGCCCACCACCCCTTCCTAGCGGGGGATCAGATACGCAGTATTTT
TRBJ2-5 | TRBV29-1 | 13 | many | . | CSVARGLQETQYF | TGCAGCGTTGCCAGGGGACTACAAGAGACCCAGTACTTC
TRBJ2-1 | TRBV29-1 | 11 | . | . | CSAQTRGEQFF | TGCAGCGCCCAAACTCGTGGAGAGCAGTTCTTC
TRBJ2-3 | TRBV29-1 | 18 | . | TRBD1 | CSVEDGVGGQGSTDTQYF | TGCAGCGTTGAAGATGGGGTGGGGGGACAGGGAAGCACAGATACGCAGTATTTT
TRBJ2-1 | TRBV20-1 | 13 | few | TRBD1 | CSAPRQGYNEQFF | TGCAGTGCTCCAAGACAGGGCTACAATGAGCAGTTCTTC
TRBJ2-5 | TRBV27 | 15 | . | . | CASSFDPPERETQYF | TGTGCCAGCAGTTTTGATCCTCCAGAGAGGGAGACCCAGTACTTC
TRBJ2-3 | TRBV15 | 18 | few | TRBD2 | CATSRDPRTSGGTDTQYF | TGTGCCACCAGCAGAGATCCCCGGACTAGCGGAGGCACAGATACGCAGTATTTT
TRBJ2-3 | TRBV6-2/TRBV6-3 | 14 | many | . | CASSYGPETDTQYF | TGTGCCAGCAGTTACGGGCCGGAGACGGATACGCAGTATTTT
TRBJ1-4 | TRBV7-8 | 16 | . | TRBD1 | CASSLVRGHTNEKLFF | TGTGCCAGCAGCTTAGTCAGGGGGCATACTAATGAAAAACTGTTTTTT
TRBJ1-4 | TRBV4-3 | 13 | few | TRBD1 | CASGRQGEEKLFF | TGCGCCAGCGGGCGACAGGGAGAAGAAAAACTGTTTTTT
TRBJ1-1 | TRBV12-3/TRBV12-4 | 12 | many | . | CASSSWNTEAFF | TGTGCCAGCAGTTCCTGGAACACTGAAGCTTTCTTT
TRBJ2-3 | TRBV5-1 | 13 | many | . | CASSFETADTQYF | TGCGCCAGCAGCTTTGAGACGGCGGATACGCAGTATTTT
TRBJ2-3 | TRBV20-1 | 16 | few | TRBD2 | CSAAPTSGYSTDTQYF | TGCAGTGCTGCACCTACTAGCGGGTATAGCACAGATACGCAGTATTTT
TRBJ2-1 | TRBV7-2 | 12 | many | . | CASSLRLYEQFF | TGTGCCAGCAGCTTAAGGTTGTATGAGCAGTTCTTC
TRBJ2-7 | TRBV7-9 | 12 | . | . | CASSPARYEQYF | TGTGCCAGCAGCCCCGCGCGCTACGAGCAGTACTTC
TRBJ2-5 | TRBV7-2 | 14 | few | TRBD1 | CASSPDRVGGPQYF | TGTGCCAGCAGCCCGGACAGGGTTGGAGGCCCCCAGTACTTC
TRBJ2-1 | TRBV2 | 15 | few | . | CATGIGPIGEDEQFF | TGTGCCACCGGAATCGGACCCATAGGGGAGGATGAGCAGTTCTTC